This T cell receptor (beta chain) was obtained from a study of shared clonotypes between healthy human individuals. Whole-study context: Donors were two women and a few men aged 18 to 49. Study observations and caveats: Since donors were few, the genetic and exposure-history diversity represented was limited.

As defined, naive CD8 cells were CD45RO-negative and positively selected for CCR7, with terminally differentiated effector memory CD45RA+ cells excluded. Germline values: CDR1 MGHRA, CDR2 YSYEKL. There are 16 residues in the CDR3. V gave up 0 bases and J gave up 5 bases, with 15 bases separating them. TCRdb's table, derived via immunoSEQ multiplex PCR, lists solely in-frame clones and lacks some. The sample comprises millions of clones, roughly 94% of which are singletons, and 0.9% to 1.4% rests with the top ten. Details on this clone: Its matching antigen is unknown.

The chain links TRBV4-1 to TRBJ2-3; D is undetermined. Sample: naive CD8+ T cells sorted from blood. The sequence was collected from a man between 18 and 35 years old in good health. The CDR3 sequence: CASSQDYRTTGDTQYF. Written as DNA, the CDR3 is TGCGCCAGCAGCCAAGATTATCGGACGACGGGAGATACGCAGTATTTT.